Below, 26 T cell receptor beta chains from the same sample are listed, as sequenced in a study of response to subunit inactivated influenza vaccine. TCRdb reprocessed the RT-PCR reads with MiXCR, giving one entry per CDR3 protein. The repertoire holds about 170,000 distinct CDR3 sequences, with about 11% as singletons. The sequenced sample was CD8+ T cells sorted from PBMCs, obtained 23 to 25 months after vaccination. The receptors here all came from a man between 50 and 75 years old who received an inactivated influenza vaccine.

The chain has TRBV11-2 and TRBJ2-1; perhaps TRBD2 as D (6 bases). The V end lost 5 bases, the J end lost 8 bases, and 22 bases lay between the germline ends. CDR1 is SGHAT and CDR2 is FQNNGV in the germline V gene. This CDR3 is built from 16 residues. The CDR3 here is CASSADPLAPGYEQFF. The CDR3 DNA follows: TGTGCCAGCAGCGCCGACCCCCTAGCGCCTGGCTATGAGCAGTTCTTC.

This clonotype was counted a few times. V is TRBV9 and J is TRBJ2-1; TRBD2 agrees at 10 bases. The CDR3 extends over 16 amino acids. The ends lost 0 bases at V and 1 base at J; junction bases unmatched: 1. Germline V lookup: CDR1 SGDLS, CDR2 YYNGEE. This chain's CDR3 is CASSVGLAGSYNEQFF. DNA of the CDR3: TGTGCCAGCAGCGTAGGACTAGCGGGTTCCTACAATGAGCAGTTCTTC.

The V and J genes are TRBV3-1 and TRBJ2-7; D may correspond to TRBD1 or TRBD2 (6 bases each). Trimming took off 0 bases at V and 4 bases at J, with 13 bases between the two ends. The CDR3 sequence is 15 residues long. Germline V lookup: CDR1 LGHDT, CDR2 YNNKEL (reference sequence). CDR3 sequence reads: CASSQDSGDFYEQYF. The CDR3 nucleotides are TGTGCCAGCAGCCAAGATTCAGGGGACTTTTACGAGCAGTACTTC.

The chain links TRBV6-2 or TRBV6-3 to TRBJ2-2, with no clear D. This CDR3 has 14 amino acids. The V and J ends lost 1 base and 0 bases respectively, with 3 bases between them. Germline CDR1 is MNHEY and CDR2 is SVGEGT. The CDR3 DNA follows: TGTGCCAGCAGTTACTACGCGAACACCGGGGAGCTGTTTTTT. The encoded protein is CASSYYANTGELFF.

This clonotype has a count of ten or more. V is TRBV29-1 and J is TRBJ2-7, with 12 bases lining up with TRBD1. From germline, CDR1 is SQVTM and CDR2 ANQGSEA. This CDR3 spans 14 amino acids. V was pared by 7 bases and J by 2 bases, with 6 bases of the junction left unmatched. The CDR3 DNA follows: TGCAGCGCCGTGGGGGACAGGGGGCCCTACGAGCAGTACTTC. Its translation: CSAVGDRGPYEQYF.

The genes are TRBV24-1 and TRBJ2-2; tentatively, D is TRBD1 (6 bases). Deletions cut 4 bases from V and 0 bases from J, with 11 bases between. The germline V gene encodes CDR1 KGHDR and CDR2 SFDVKD. This CDR3 is 16 amino acids long. The CDR3 nucleotides read TGTGCCACCAGTGAAACAGGGAGAGCGAACACCGGGGAGCTGTTTTTT. Amino acid sequence: CATSETGRANTGELFF.

This clonotype was picked up many times. The genes are TRBV5-1 and TRBJ2-2, with D possibly being TRBD1 (5 bases). This CDR3 spans 14 amino acids. The germline V gene encodes CDR1 SGHRS and CDR2 YFSETQ. The V end was cut by 3 bases, the J end by 1 base, with 7 bases between. CDR3 protein: CASSSTENTGELFF. DNA of the CDR3: TGCGCCAGCAGCTCGACAGAGAACACCGGGGAGCTGTTTTTT.

This clonotype was seen more than once but under ten times. The chain couples TRBV6-5 to TRBJ2-1, with D possibly TRBD1 on 7 matching bases. The ends were cut back, 3 bases at V and 6 bases at J, with 15 bases in the middle. Germline V lookup: CDR1 MNHEY, CDR2 SVGAGI. This CDR3 has 15 amino acids. The CDR3 reads CASSYEVRGANEQFF. CDR3 DNA sequence: TGTGCCAGCAGTTATGAAGTCAGGGGGGCCAATGAGCAGTTCTTC.

V usage is TRBV6-5 and J usage is TRBJ2-7; the D is unclear. CDR3 length: 14 residues. Germline loops: CDR1 MNHEY, CDR2 SVGAGI. V was shortened by 3 bases and J by 7 bases, with 16 bases between the two germline ends. The CDR3 sequence: CASSYNGGSNEQYF. The CDR3 DNA is TGTGCCAGCAGTTATAATGGCGGATCTAATGAGCAGTACTTC.

There are many counts of this clonotype. The gene calls are TRBV29-1 and TRBJ2-4, with 7 bases identical to TRBD1. Per germline, CDR1 SQVTM and CDR2 ANQGSEA. Germline trimming cut 7 bases from V and 1 base from J; bases unmatched to any gene: 7. The length of the CDR3 is 14 residues. For the CDR3, the DNA is TGCAGCGCGGAACAGGGGAATGCCAAAAACATTCAGTACTTC. Translating gives CSAEQGNAKNIQYF.

This clonotype occurred many times. The V and J genes are TRBV7-9 and TRBJ1-2, with D perhaps matching TRBD1 (6 bases). This CDR3 has 16 amino acids. Germline V CDR1 and CDR2: SEHNR, FQNEAQ (reference sequence). The V and J ends lost 5 bases and 1 base respectively, with 17 bases between them. CDR3 nucleotide sequence: TGTGCCAGCAGCCCTTCGACAGGCCAAATTAACTATGGCTACACCTTC. Protein: CASSPSTGQINYGYTF.

This clonotype occurred a few times. This chain joins TRBV6-5 and TRBJ2-5; 7 bases fit TRBD2. Looked up from germline, CDR1 is MNHEY and CDR2 is SVGAGI. J lost 1 base, V lost 2 bases, and 4 bases had no gene match. CDR3 length: 15 residues. For the CDR3, the DNA is TGTGCCAGCAGTTACCTGGGGGGGTCCCAAGAGACCCAGTACTTC. Translating it yields CASSYLGGSQETQYF.

This clonotype was detected many times. The chain recombines TRBV5-1 with TRBJ2-1, with D tentatively TRBD1 (8 bases). The CDR3 is 21 residues long. Germline loops: CDR1 SGHRS, CDR2 YFSETQ. V lost 1 base and J lost 7, with 33 bases in between. The CDR3 DNA reads as TGCGCCAGCAGCTTGTCCTCCTTGACAGGGGACGGGGAGGGCCGTCTGAATGAGCAGTTCTTC. The encoded protein is CASSLSSLTGDGEGRLNEQFF.

This clonotype was seen a handful of times. CDR3 in DNA: TGTGCCAGCAAAGCAGCCCCCTACAATGAGCAGTTCTTC. This sequence encodes CASKAAPYNEQFF. The chain employs TRBV2 and TRBJ2-1, with unresolved D. Trimming removed 7 bases from V and 2 bases from J, with 9 bases in between. The CDR3 length is 13 residues. CDR1 is SNHLY and CDR2 is FYNNEI in the germline V gene.

This clonotype came up a few times. CDR3 region: CSVVPPGQGSYNEQFF. CDR3 sequence (DNA): TGCAGCGTTGTACCCCCCGGACAGGGCTCCTACAATGAGCAGTTCTTC. The J gene is TRBJ2-1, the V gene TRBV29-1; 8 bases match TRBD1. Germline V gives CDR1 SQVTM, CDR2 ANQGSEA. Germline trimming cut 4 bases from V and 0 bases from J; bases unmatched to any gene: 8. The CDR3 runs to 16 residues.

The table lists this clonotype with many counts. The chain joins TRBV4-3 to TRBJ1-1; D remains unclear. The V and J ends lost 2 bases and 5 bases respectively, with 12 bases between them. Looked up from germline, CDR1 is LGHNA and CDR2 is YSLEER. This CDR3 comprises 14 residues. The DNA for the CDR3 is TGCGCCAGCAGCCAATCGCGGCTAACAACTGAAGCTTTCTTT. Translating it yields CASSQSRLTTEAFF.

The sample holds many counts of this clonotype. The rearrangement uses TRBV10-3 and TRBJ2-7, with D possibly matching TRBD1 (5 bases). Germline lookup yields CDR1 ENHRY and CDR2 SYGVKD. This CDR3 is built from 15 residues. Trimming cost V 3 bases and J 3 bases, with 15 bases left between them. CDR3: CAISEGATIFYEQYF. In nucleotides, the CDR3 is TGTGCCATCAGTGAAGGGGCCACGATATTCTACGAGCAGTACTTC.

This clonotype has a handful of counts. The J gene is TRBJ2-7, the V gene TRBV29-1; maybe TRBD1 (6 bases). Germline CDR1 and CDR2: SQVTM and ANQGSEA. The CDR3 consists of 13 residues. V lost 2 bases to trimming and J lost 2 bases, with 10 bases between them. The CDR3 reads CSVENRDTYEQYF. CDR3 nucleotide sequence: TGCAGCGTTGAAAATCGGGACACCTACGAGCAGTACTTC.

This clonotype was counted only a few times. V and J are TRBV7-8 and TRBJ2-3, with a weak D call TRBD2 (5 bases). The CDR3 spans 13 residues. V was pared by 1 base and J by 4 bases, with 6 bases between. The V gene's germline CDR1 is SGHVS and CDR2 FQNEAQ. In DNA, the CDR3 is TGTGCCAGCAGCTTAGTGGAGGCAGATACGCAGTATTTT. Protein: CASSLVEADTQYF.

Ten or more counts support this clonotype. The chain is built from TRBV20-1 and TRBJ2-3; D ambiguous. The CDR3 consists of 12 residues. Per the germline V gene, CDR1 is DFQATT and CDR2 is SNEGSKA (reference sequence). V gave up 4 bases and J gave up 4 bases, with 9 bases separating them. CDR3 in amino acids: CSAKGLSDTQYF. The CDR3 DNA reads TGCAGTGCTAAAGGGCTCTCAGATACGCAGTATTTT.

V usage is TRBV12-3 or TRBV12-4 and J usage is TRBJ2-3; D unclear. V was trimmed by 5 bases and J by 2 bases, leaving 17 bases between them. The CDR3 totals 16 residues. This CDR3 reads CASSLAQISLTDTQYF. The CDR3 DNA reads TGTGCCAGCAGTCTCGCTCAGATCAGCCTCACAGATACGCAGTATTTT.

This clonotype was counted between two and nine times. This chain links TRBV5-1 with TRBJ2-1; D is unresolved. The length of the CDR3 is 15 residues. Germline V gives CDR1 SGHRS, CDR2 YFSETQ. Trimming removed 1 base from V and 0 bases from J, with 8 bases in between. CDR3 residues: CASSLTAHSYNEQFF. Written as DNA, the CDR3 is TGCGCCAGCAGCTTGACGGCTCACTCCTACAATGAGCAGTTCTTC.

This clonotype was detected only a few times. This chain uses TRBV6-5 with TRBJ1-1, with no clear D. The germline V and J ends were trimmed by 2 bases and 3 bases, with 7 bases remaining between them. Germline values: CDR1 MNHEY, CDR2 SVGAGI. This CDR3 has 13 amino acids. The CDR3 loop is CASSYRAYTEAFF. The CDR3 region has the DNA TGTGCCAGCAGTTACAGGGCCTACACTGAAGCTTTCTTT.

This clonotype was counted only a few times. This chain uses TRBV9 with TRBJ1-1; TRBD1 might be the D (5 bases). Germline V lookup: CDR1 SGDLS, CDR2 YYNGEE. The CDR3 length is 13 residues. Trimming pared 5 bases from V and 1 base from J, leaving 9 bases between. The CDR3 bases are TGTGCCAGCAGTCCCGGGACGAACACTGAAGCTTTCTTT. It is translated as CASSPGTNTEAFF.

In this sample, this clonotype turned up a few times. The CDR3 reads CASSLGPPTNEQFF. DNA of the CDR3: TGTGCCAGCAGTTTAGGCCCCCCGACCAATGAGCAGTTCTTC. The V and J genes are TRBV12-3 or TRBV12-4 and TRBJ2-1; D gene unclear. The V and J ends lost 1 base and 6 bases respectively, with 10 bases between them. The CDR3 runs 14 residues.

The V and J genes are TRBV12-3 or TRBV12-4 and TRBJ2-5; 8 positions agree with TRBD2. The CDR3 runs to 14 residues. V gave up 7 bases and J gave up 5 bases; unmatched junction bases: 9. CDR3 sequence (DNA): TGTGCCAGCACACCCGGGGGGGTGAGGGAGACCCAGTACTTC. Its protein product is CASTPGGVRETQYF.